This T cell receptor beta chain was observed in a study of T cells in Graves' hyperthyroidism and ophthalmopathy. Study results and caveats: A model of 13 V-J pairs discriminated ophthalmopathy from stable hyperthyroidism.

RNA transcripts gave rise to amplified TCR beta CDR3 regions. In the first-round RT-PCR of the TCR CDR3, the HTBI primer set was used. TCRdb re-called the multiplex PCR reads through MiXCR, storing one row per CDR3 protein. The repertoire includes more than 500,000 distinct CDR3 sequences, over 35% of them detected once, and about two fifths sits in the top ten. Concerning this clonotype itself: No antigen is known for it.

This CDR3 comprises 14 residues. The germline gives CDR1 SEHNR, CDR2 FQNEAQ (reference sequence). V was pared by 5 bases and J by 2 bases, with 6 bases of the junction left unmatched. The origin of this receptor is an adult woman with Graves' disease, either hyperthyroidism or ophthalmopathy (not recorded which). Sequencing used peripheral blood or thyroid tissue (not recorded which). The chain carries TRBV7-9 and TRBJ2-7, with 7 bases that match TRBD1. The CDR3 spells CASSEGARAYEQYF. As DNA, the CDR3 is TGTGCCAGCAGCGAGGGGGCTAGGGCCTACGAGCAGTACTTC.